The count of the clone carrying this T cell receptor (beta chain) is one. Its target is unknown. The sample belongs to a study of CD8 T cells in ankylosing spondylitis. Whole-study results and caveats: What appeared characteristic of ankylosing spondylitis blood was a TCR beta motif of fewer than ten highly homologous variants. The study looked at matched synovial fluid samples from ankylosing spondylitis patients. Disease-linked clones were reported to be significantly enriched there. Clones linked with disease were CD8+ and fairly uncommon in the peripheral blood. Certain motif variants had earlier been reported in reactive arthritis synovial fluid and blood.

Each TCR beta library was made by quantitative 5'-RACE that incorporated molecular barcodes. TCRdb used MiXCR to reprocess the 5' RACE reads, holding one entry per CDR3 protein. The sample has roughly 350,000 distinct CDR3 sequences; approximately 8.2% are singletons. The specimen sequenced was blood, either unsorted or a sorted T cell fraction (not recorded which). This clonotype originated in a male donor with ankylosing spondylitis.

For the CDR3, the DNA is TGTGCCAGCAGCGTAGACGGTAGCGGGAGGTCGGAGCAGTACTTC. This codes for CASSVDGSGRSEQYF. V gene TRBV9 combines with J gene TRBJ2-7; 10 bases fit TRBD2. Germline values: CDR1 SGDLS, CDR2 YYNGEE. The CDR3 is made up of 15 amino acids. With V trimmed by 0 bases and J by 7 bases, 7 bases remained unmatched.